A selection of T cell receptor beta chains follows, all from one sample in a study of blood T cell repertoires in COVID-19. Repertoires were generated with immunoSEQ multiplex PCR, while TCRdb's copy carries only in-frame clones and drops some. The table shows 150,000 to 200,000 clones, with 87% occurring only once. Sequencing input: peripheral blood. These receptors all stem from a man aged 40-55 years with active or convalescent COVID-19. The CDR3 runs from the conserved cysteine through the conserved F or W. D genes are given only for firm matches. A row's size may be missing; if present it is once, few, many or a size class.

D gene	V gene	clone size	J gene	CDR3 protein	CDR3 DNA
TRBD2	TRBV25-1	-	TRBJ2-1	CASSENVPGLAGLEQFF	TGTGCCAGCAGTGAGAATGTCCCCGGACTAGCGGGACTAGAGCAGTTCTTC
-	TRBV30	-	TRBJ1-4	CAWTLRSGKLFF	TGTGCCTGGACCTTACGGTCCGGAAAACTGTTTTTT
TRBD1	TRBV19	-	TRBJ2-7	CASSLEGQGYYEQYF	TGTGCCAGTAGCCTCGAAGGACAGGGCTACTACGAGCAGTACTTC
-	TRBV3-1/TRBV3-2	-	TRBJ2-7	CASSLYGSSYEQYF	TGTGCCAGCAGCCTGTACGGGAGCTCCTACGAGCAGTACTTC
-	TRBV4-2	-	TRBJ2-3	CASSQDLRGASSTDTQYF	TGTGCCAGCAGCCAAGACCTCCGGGGGGCCTCTAGCACAGATACGCAGTATTTT
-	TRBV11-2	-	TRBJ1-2	CASSTRTGSGGYTF	TGTGCCAGCAGCACCCGGACCGGGAGCGGTGGCTACACCTTC
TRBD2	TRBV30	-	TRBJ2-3	CAWSPGTRGTDTQYF	TGTGCCTGGAGTCCAGGGACTAGAGGTACAGATACGCAGTATTTT
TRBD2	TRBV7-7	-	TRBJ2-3	CASSPSLGTSGGADTQYF	TGTGCTAGCAGCCCATCCCTCGGGACTAGCGGGGGGGCAGATACGCAGTATTTT
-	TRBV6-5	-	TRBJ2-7	CASSYSRAAHTYEQYF	TGTGCCAGCAGTTACTCGCGGGCAGCACACACCTACGAGCAGTACTTC
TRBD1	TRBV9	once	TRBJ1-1	CASSPRQGANLAFF	TGTGCCAGCAGCCCGAGACAGGGGGCTAATTTAGCTTTCTTT
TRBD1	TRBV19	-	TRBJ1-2	CASSGTGTGRPINYGYTF	TGTGCCAGTAGTGGAACCGGGACAGGCAGACCGATTAACTATGGCTACACCTTC
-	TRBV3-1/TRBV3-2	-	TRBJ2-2	CASSQSGIDGELFF	TGTGCCAGCAGCCAATCAGGGATTGACGGGGAGCTGTTTTTT
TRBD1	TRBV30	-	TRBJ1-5	CACRTGFQPQHF	TGTGCCTGCCGGACAGGGTTTCAGCCCCAGCATTTT
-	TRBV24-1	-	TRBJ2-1	CATSDLWRGNEQFF	TGTGCCACCAGTGATTTATGGAGGGGAAATGAGCAGTTCTTC
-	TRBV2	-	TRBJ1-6	CASSRTKRDSPLHF	TGTGCCAGCAGTCGGACAAAAAGGGATTCACCCCTCCACTTT
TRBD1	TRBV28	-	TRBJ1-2	CASSLHIQGAGLVGYTF	TGTGCCAGCAGTTTACACATACAGGGGGCGGGATTGGTCGGCTACACCTTC
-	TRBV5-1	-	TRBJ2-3	CASSSDRRGTDTQYF	TGCGCCAGCAGCTCGGACAGGAGGGGCACAGATACGCAGTATTTT
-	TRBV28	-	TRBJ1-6	CASSFQQGFNSPLHF	TGTGCCAGCAGTTTTCAGCAGGGGTTCAATTCACCCCTCCACTTT
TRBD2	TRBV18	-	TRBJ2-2	CASSRLAGGNTGELFF	TGTGCCAGCTCAAGACTAGCGGGAGGAAACACCGGGGAGCTGTTTTTT
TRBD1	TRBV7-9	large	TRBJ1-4	CASRGQGGTNEKLFF	TGTGCCAGCAGGGGACAGGGGGGGACTAATGAAAAACTGTTTTTT
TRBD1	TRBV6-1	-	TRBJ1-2	CASSDRDRVGYTF	TGTGCCAGCAGTGATAGGGACAGGGTTGGCTACACCTTC
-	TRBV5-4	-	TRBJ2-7	CASKYQGGYEQYF	TGTGCCAGCAAATACCAGGGAGGCTACGAGCAGTACTTC
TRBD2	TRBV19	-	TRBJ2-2	CASSSGGGQGELFF	TGTGCCAGTAGTTCCGGCGGGGGGCAGGGGGAGCTGTTTTTT
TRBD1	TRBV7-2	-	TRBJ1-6	CASSAGQAYNSPLHF	TGTGCCAGCAGCGCCGGACAGGCCTATAATTCACCCCTCCACTTT
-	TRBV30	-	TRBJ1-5	CAWSVLQGRNQPQHF	TGTGCCTGGAGTGTACTCCAGGGGCGAAATCAGCCCCAGCATTTT
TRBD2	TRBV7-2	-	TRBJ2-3	CASSLTTFSGGPSGDTQYF	TGTGCCAGCAGCTTAACCACCTTTAGCGGGGGTCCTTCGGGAGATACGCAGTATTTT
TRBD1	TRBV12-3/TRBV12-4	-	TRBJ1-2	CASIQRQGTGYTF	TGTGCCAGCATACAAAGACAGGGAACGGGCTACACCTTC
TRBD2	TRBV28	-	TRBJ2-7	CASSLAGRTYEQYF	TGTGCCAGCAGTCTAGCGGGCCGTACCTACGAGCAGTACTTC
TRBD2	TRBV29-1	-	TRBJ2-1	CSVEKASRGGLNEQFF	TGCAGCGTTGAAAAAGCCTCTCGGGGGGGCCTGAATGAGCAGTTCTTC
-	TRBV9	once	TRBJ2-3	CASSADQGIGTDTQYF	TGTGCCAGCAGCGCAGATCAGGGAATTGGCACAGATACGCAGTATTTT
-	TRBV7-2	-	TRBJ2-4	CASSFGGTAKNIQYF	TGTGCCAGCAGCTTCGGGGGAACAGCCAAAAACATTCAGTACTTC
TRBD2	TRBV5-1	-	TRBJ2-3	CASSPPQTSGGSTDTQYF	TGCGCCAGCAGCCCACCGCAGACTAGCGGGGGATCCACAGATACGCAGTATTTT
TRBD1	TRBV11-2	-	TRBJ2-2	CASSFLNPGQGAGTGELFF	TGTGCCAGCAGCTTTCTAAACCCGGGACAGGGGGCGGGGACCGGGGAGCTGTTTTTT
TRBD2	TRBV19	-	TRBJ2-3	CASSILLAGGTDTQYF	TGTGCCAGTAGTATACTGCTAGCGGGGGGTACTGATACGCAGTATTTT
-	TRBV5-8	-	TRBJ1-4	CASSLDAGRYNEKLFF	TGTGCCAGCAGCTTGGATGCGGGACGGTATAATGAAAAACTGTTTTTT
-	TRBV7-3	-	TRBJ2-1	CASSFLTGEQFF	TGTGCCAGCAGCTTCCTCACAGGGGAGCAGTTCTTC
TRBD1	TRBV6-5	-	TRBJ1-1	CASSYETGGRTEAFF	TGTGCCAGCAGTTACGAGACAGGGGGGAGGACTGAAGCTTTCTTT
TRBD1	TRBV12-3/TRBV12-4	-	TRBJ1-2	CASSVDRAYGYTF	TGTGCCAGCAGTGTGGACAGGGCCTATGGCTACACCTTC
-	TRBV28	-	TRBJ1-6	CASSWSGVANSPLHF	TGTGCCAGCAGTTGGTCAGGGGTTGCGAATTCACCCCTCCACTTT
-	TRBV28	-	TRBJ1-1	CASSSPWQINTEAFF	TGTGCCAGCAGTTCCCCCTGGCAGATCAACACTGAAGCTTTCTTT
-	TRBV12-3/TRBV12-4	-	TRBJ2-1	CASSLVVEQFF	TGTGCCAGCAGCCTCGTAGTGGAGCAGTTCTTC
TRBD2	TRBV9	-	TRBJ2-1	CASSPTGTSGFEQFF	TGTGCCAGCAGCCCGACCGGGACTAGCGGTTTCGAGCAGTTCTTC
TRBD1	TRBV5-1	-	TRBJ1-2	CASSFTGGSRGYTF	TGCGCCAGCAGCTTTACAGGGGGCTCCCGGGGCTACACCTTC
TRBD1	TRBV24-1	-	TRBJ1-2	CATSDWDRNYGYTF	TGTGCCACCAGTGATTGGGACAGAAACTATGGCTACACCTTC
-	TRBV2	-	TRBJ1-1	CASTAGGIMNTEAFF	TGTGCCAGCACGGCGGGGGGAATCATGAACACTGAAGCTTTCTTT
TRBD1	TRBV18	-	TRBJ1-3	CASSPLGTALGNTIYF	TGTGCCAGCTCACCACTTGGGACAGCGCTTGGAAACACCATATATTTT
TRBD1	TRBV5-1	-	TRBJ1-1	CASSWRGQANTEAFF	TGCGCCAGCAGCTGGAGGGGACAGGCCAACACTGAAGCTTTCTTT
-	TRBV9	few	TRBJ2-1	CASMAGLLGDEQFF	TGTGCCAGCATGGCGGGGCTCCTCGGAGATGAGCAGTTCTTC
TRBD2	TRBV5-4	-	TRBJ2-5	CASSPGRGGVQETQYF	TGTGCCAGCAGCCCGGGGCGGGGGGGCGTACAAGAGACCCAGTACTTC
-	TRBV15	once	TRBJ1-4	CATSKPGQGVGKLFF	TGTGCCACCAGCAAACCGGGACAAGGGGTGGGAAAACTGTTTTTT
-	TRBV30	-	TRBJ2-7	CAWSPPGHRYEQYF	TGTGCCTGGAGTCCGCCGGGACACAGATACGAGCAGTACTTC
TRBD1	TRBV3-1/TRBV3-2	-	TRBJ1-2	CASSRQGSGGYTF	TGTGCCAGCAGCCGACAGGGTTCGGGTGGCTACACCTTC
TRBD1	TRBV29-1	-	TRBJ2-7	CSVEDPFGTGSYEQYF	TGCAGCGTTGAAGACCCTTTCGGGACAGGGTCCTACGAGCAGTACTTC